Below are 21 T cell receptor beta chains sequenced from a single sample in a study of shared clonotypes between healthy human individuals. Data came from immunoSEQ multiplex PCR; TCRdb stores just in-frame clones and leaves some out. The table shows over 950,000 clones, with roughly 80% occurring only once. Sample: memory CD4+ T cells from PBMCs. Subset: CD45RA-negative fraction. The receptors were sampled from a man aged 18 to 30 in good health. Some clones in this sample may be carry-over from other donors' samples.

The V and J genes are TRBV7-9 and TRBJ1-1; D not certain. Deletions cut 1 base from V and 0 bases from J, with 9 bases between. Germline V lookup: CDR1 SEHNR, CDR2 FQNEAQ (reference sequence). This CDR3 contains 15 residues. As DNA, the CDR3 is TGTGCCAGCAGCTTAGAAATCATATTGAACACTGAAGCTTTCTTT. This sequence encodes CASSLEIILNTEAFF.

On this clone: A much larger clone sits a single nucleotide away, making a read error possible. The rearrangement uses TRBV6-5 and TRBJ1-1; 8 bases fit TRBD1. V lost 2 bases to trimming and J lost 0 bases; unmatched junction nucleotides: 2. The CDR3 spans 15 residues. Per the germline V gene, CDR1 is MNHEY and CDR2 is SVGAGI. The CDR3 coding sequence is TGTGCCAGCAGTTACCGGGACAGGCTGAACACTGAAGCTTTCTTT. Residues: CASSYRDRLNTEAFF.

This clone showed up just a few times. The chain recombines TRBV7-8 with TRBJ2-4; D remains unclear. Trimming took 1 base from V and 7 from J, leaving 8 bases between them. CDR1 is SGHVS and CDR2 is FQNEAQ in the germline V gene. The CDR3 totals 13 residues. DNA of the CDR3: TGTGCCAGCAGCTTAGAACTGAAGAACATTCAGTACTTC. It is translated as CASSLELKNIQYF.

This clone appeared once. This sequence joins TRBV29-1 and TRBJ2-6; no definite D call. The CDR3 is made up of 12 amino acids. Germline values: CDR1 SQVTM, CDR2 ANQGSEA. The V gene lost 5 bases and the J gene lost 2 bases, with 4 bases spanning the gap. CDR3 bases: TGCAGCGTTTGGACTGGGGCCAACGTCCTGACTTTC. Protein: CSVWTGANVLTF.

The genes are TRBV5-6 and TRBJ2-5; D is perhaps TRBD2 (6 bases). The CDR3 has 18 amino acids. Trimming left V 1 base short and J 5 bases short, with 24 bases between. The germline V gene encodes CDR1 SGHDT and CDR2 YYEEEE. The CDR3 protein is CASSLFSSHAGSGETQYF. The CDR3 DNA is TGTGCCAGCAGCTTGTTTTCGTCACATGCCGGGAGCGGGGAGACCCAGTACTTC.

CDR3 bases: TGCGCCAGCAGCTTGGGCCCCCCACAGAGGGGGCGTGAGCAGTTCTTC. Its translation is CASSLGPPQRGREQFF. The chain joins TRBV5-1 to TRBJ2-1; 7 bases match TRBD1. The CDR3 contains 16 residues. Germline trimming cut 0 bases from V and 9 bases from J; bases unmatched to any gene: 12. Germline values: CDR1 SGHRS, CDR2 YFSETQ.

This chain links TRBV7-3 with TRBJ2-2; no clear D gene. Per germline, CDR1 SGHTA and CDR2 FQGTGA. The CDR3 is 14 amino acids. Trimming removed 1 base from V and 5 bases from J, with 8 bases in between. CDR3 sequence reads: CASSLNMGTGELFF. The CDR3 region has the DNA TGTGCCAGCAGCTTAAATATGGGGACCGGGGAGCTGTTTTTT.

The chain joins TRBV7-2 to TRBJ2-2, with 9 bases matching TRBD2. The V gene's germline CDR1 is SGHTA and CDR2 FQGNSA. The CDR3 runs 16 residues. J was trimmed by 4 bases and V by 2 bases; bases with no gene match: 5. CDR3 DNA sequence: TGTGCCAGCAGCTTAAGGCAACTAGCGGGCACCGGGGAGCTGTTTTTT. It encodes CASSLRQLAGTGELFF.

The chain links TRBV4-1 to TRBJ1-5; D might be TRBD1 (6 bases). From germline, CDR1 is MGHRA and CDR2 YSYEKL. Trimming took off 0 bases at V and 3 bases at J, with 12 bases between the two ends. The CDR3 runs 16 residues. The CDR3 here is CASSQDTNRANQPQHF. The CDR3 nucleotides are TGCGCCAGCAGCCAAGATACGAACAGGGCCAATCAGCCCCAGCATTTT.

The chain recombines TRBV2 with TRBJ1-5; 9 bases are shared with TRBD1. J gave up 3 bases and V 2 bases, and 8 bases lay outside the gene matches. CDR3 size: 17 residues. The germline gives CDR1 SNHLY, CDR2 FYNNEI. As DNA, the CDR3 is TGTGCCAGCAGTGAATGGGGACAGGGCTCATTCAATCAGCCCCAGCATTTT. Translated, it gives CASSEWGQGSFNQPQHF.

The chain links TRBV6-1 to TRBJ2-7, with D uncertain. The germline CDR1 and CDR2 sequences are MNHNS and SASEGT. This CDR3 is built from 14 residues. The V end lost 4 bases, the J end lost 3 bases, and 13 bases lay between the germline ends. The CDR3 protein is CASSGPGAIYEQYF. CDR3 DNA: TGTGCCAGCAGTGGCCCCGGAGCGATCTACGAGCAGTACTTC.

This clone appeared once. CDR3 loop: CASSLASLGDEQFF. The CDR3 DNA sequence: TGTGCCAGCAGCTTGGCGTCTTTAGGCGACGAGCAGTTCTTC. This chain uses TRBV5-4 with TRBJ2-1; D is unresolved. The V gene's germline CDR1 is SGHNT and CDR2 YYREEE (reference sequence). The CDR3 runs to 14 residues. Trimming left V 0 bases short and J 10 bases short, with 14 bases between.

The J gene is TRBJ2-1, the V gene TRBV27, with 8 positions matching TRBD1. V shed 7 bases, J shed 6 bases, and the junction held 14 bases outside the gene matches. Germline lookup yields CDR1 MNHEY and CDR2 SMNVEV (reference sequence). The CDR3 runs to 16 residues. CDR3 nucleotides: TGTGCCAGCAAACTCACAGGACAGGGTCTAGGCAATGAGCAGTTCTTC. Translation: CASKLTGQGLGNEQFF.

In this sample, this clone turned up a few times. The V gene is TRBV30, the J gene TRBJ2-5; possible D gene TRBD1, 7 bases. Germline V lookup: CDR1 GTSNPN, CDR2 SVGIG (reference sequence). The CDR3 has 14 amino acids. The V end lost 6 bases, the J end lost 5 bases, and 19 bases lay between the germline ends. The CDR3 loop is CACGTWTGGETQYF. In nucleotides, the CDR3 is TGTGCCTGTGGGACTTGGACAGGTGGGGAGACCCAGTACTTC.

On this clone: The same CDR3 also results from other DNA sequences found in this sample. The chain links TRBV4-1 to TRBJ2-3; no clear D. This CDR3 spans 14 amino acids. V gave up 5 bases and J gave up 0 bases, with 9 bases separating them. Germline CDR1 is MGHRA and CDR2 is YSYEKL. CDR3 protein: CASSTLASTDTQYF. The CDR3 DNA is TGCGCCAGCAGCACCTTAGCTAGCACAGATACGCAGTATTTT.

This clone was counted between two and nine times. The V and J genes are TRBV10-3 and TRBJ2-1; D gene unclear. Germline CDR1 ENHRY, CDR2 SYGVKD. The germline V and J ends were trimmed by 1 base and 8 bases, with 3 bases remaining between them. This CDR3 comprises 11 residues. CDR3 sequence: CAISELDEQFF. CDR3 nucleotides: TGTGCCATCAGTGAGTTGGATGAGCAGTTCTTC.

This chain uses TRBV2 with TRBJ2-3; D gene unclear. The ends were cut back, 8 bases at V and 8 bases at J, with 32 bases in the middle. This CDR3 contains 18 residues. CDR1 is SNHLY and CDR2 is FYNNEI in the germline V gene. CDR3 loop: CASHERTHGIQSGGTQYF. For the CDR3, the DNA is TGTGCCAGCCATGAACGGACCCACGGTATTCAGTCAGGTGGTACGCAGTATTTT.

The chain recombines TRBV21-1 with TRBJ2-3. TRBV21-1 is a recognized pseudogene. This CDR3 comprises 16 residues. In nucleotides, the CDR3 is TGTGCCAGCAGCAAAGGCGGACCCTCGACGACAGATACGCAGTATTTT. Protein product: CASSKGGPSTTDTQYF.

Written as DNA, the CDR3 is TGTGCCAGCAGCTCGGGACTAGCGGGAGCAGGGAGGTACGAGCAGTACTTC. It codes for CASSSGLAGAGRYEQYF. The rearrangement uses TRBV7-6 and TRBJ2-7; TRBD2 matches 14 bases. Germline values: CDR1 SGHVS, CDR2 FNYEAQ. The CDR3 runs to 17 residues. J lost 4 bases, V lost 4 bases, and 9 bases had no gene match.

CDR3 protein: CASSLTTVAVGYTF. Written as DNA, the CDR3 is TGTGCCAGCAGCCTCACGACCGTGGCAGTTGGCTACACCTTC. The rearrangement links TRBV14 to TRBJ1-2; D uncertain. CDR3 length equals 14 residues. V lost 4 bases, J lost 7 bases, and 16 bases lay in between. Germline V gene data show CDR1 as SGHDN and CDR2 as FVKESK.

This clone was detected once. The V and J genes are TRBV27 and TRBJ2-6; 9 bases agree with TRBD1. The CDR3 loop spans 18 amino acids. V trimming: 2 bases; J trimming: 3 bases; junction bases outside the gene matches: 8. Per germline, CDR1 MNHEY and CDR2 SMNVEV (reference sequence). In DNA form, the CDR3 reads TGTGCCAGCAGTTTAGGGAACAGGGGGCTAGGTGGGGCCAACGTCCTGACTTTC. Translating it yields CASSLGNRGLGGANVLTF.